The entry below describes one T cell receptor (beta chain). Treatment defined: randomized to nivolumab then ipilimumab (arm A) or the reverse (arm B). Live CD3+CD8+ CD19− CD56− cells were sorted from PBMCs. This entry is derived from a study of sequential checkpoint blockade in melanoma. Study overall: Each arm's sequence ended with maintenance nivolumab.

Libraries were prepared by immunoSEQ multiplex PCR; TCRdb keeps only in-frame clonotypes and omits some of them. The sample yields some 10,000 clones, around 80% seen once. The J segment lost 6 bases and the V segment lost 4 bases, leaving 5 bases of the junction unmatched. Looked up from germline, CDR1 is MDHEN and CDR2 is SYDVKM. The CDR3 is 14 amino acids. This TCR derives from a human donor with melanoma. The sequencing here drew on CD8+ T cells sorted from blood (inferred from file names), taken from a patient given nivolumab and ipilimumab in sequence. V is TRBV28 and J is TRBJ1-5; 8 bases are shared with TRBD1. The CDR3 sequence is CASSSDRVIQPQHF. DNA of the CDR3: TGTGCCAGCAGTTCGGACAGGGTCATTCAGCCCCAGCATTTT.